This TCR beta chain stems from a study of cytotoxic CD8 clonotypes in ibrutinib-treated CLL. This clone was recorded only once. The CDR3 is 15 amino acids. Germline CDR1 is LGHNA and CDR2 is YSLEER. TCRdb's copy holds only in-frame clones and misses some; the assay was immunoSEQ multiplex PCR. The table records approximately 150,000 clones, about 72% of them present only once. This TCR derives from a human donor with chronic lymphocytic leukemia. The specimen was PBMCs, collected after 12 months of ibrutinib treatment. This sequence joins TRBV4-3 and TRBJ2-5, with 7 nucleotides matching TRBD1. The end of the DNA aligns better with TRBJ2-7, so the J call may be wrong. The CDR3 region is CASSLYPDRVDEQYF. For the CDR3, the DNA is TGCGCCAGCAGCCTATATCCTGACAGGGTCGACGAGCAGTACTTC.